This T cell receptor (beta chain) is drawn from a study of graft-versus-host responses after intestinal transplantation. Study-wide results and caveats: An association linked early post-transplant HvG declines with peak circulating GvH clone levels.

Graft tissue processing released intraepithelial and lamina propria lymphocytes. In regard to this clone: The antigen remains undetermined.

Germline V gene data show CDR1 as KGHSH and CDR2 as LQKENI. Between the trimmed V and J ends, which lost 4 bases and 7 bases, there was a span of 17 bases. The CDR3 runs to 15 residues. Data came from immunoSEQ multiplex PCR; TCRdb stores just in-frame clones and leaves some out. The data contain around 18,000 clones, about 80% of them seen just once; the ten biggest clones take up around 6%. V usage is TRBV18 and J usage is TRBJ2-4; TRBD1 or TRBD2 may be the D gene (6 bases each). This TCR derives from a human patient who received an intestinal transplant, so some T cells may come from the graft donor. The starting material was ileum tissue, obtained 17 days after transplant. DNA of the CDR3: TGTGCCAGCTCACGAGCAGAGGGGGGTTGGAACATTCAGTACTTC. Its protein is CASSRAEGGWNIQYF. Full variable domain (outside the CDR3, taken from reference TRBV18 and TRBJ2-4): NAGVMQNPRHLVRRRGQEARLRCSPMKGHSHVYWYRQLPEEGLKFMVYLQKENIIDESGMPKERFSAEFPKEGPSILRIQQVVRGDSAAYFCASSRAEGGWNIQYFGAGTRLSVL.